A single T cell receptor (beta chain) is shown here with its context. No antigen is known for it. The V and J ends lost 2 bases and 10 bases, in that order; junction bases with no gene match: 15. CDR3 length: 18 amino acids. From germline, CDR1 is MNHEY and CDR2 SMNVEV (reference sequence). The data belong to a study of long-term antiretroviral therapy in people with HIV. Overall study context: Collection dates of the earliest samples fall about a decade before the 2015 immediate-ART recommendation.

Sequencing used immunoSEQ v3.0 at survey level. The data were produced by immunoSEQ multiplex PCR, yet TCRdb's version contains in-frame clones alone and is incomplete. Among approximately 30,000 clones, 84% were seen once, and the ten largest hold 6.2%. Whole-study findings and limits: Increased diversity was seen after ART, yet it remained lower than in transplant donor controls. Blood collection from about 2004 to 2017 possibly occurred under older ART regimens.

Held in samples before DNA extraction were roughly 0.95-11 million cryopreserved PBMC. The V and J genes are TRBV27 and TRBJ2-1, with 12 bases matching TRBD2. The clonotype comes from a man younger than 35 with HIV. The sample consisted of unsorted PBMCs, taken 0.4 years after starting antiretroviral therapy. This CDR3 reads CASSLVNMWTSGNGEQFF. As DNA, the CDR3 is TGTGCCAGCAGTTTAGTCAACATGTGGACTAGCGGGAACGGGGAGCAGTTCTTC.